This TCR beta chain emerged from a study of blood T cells in healthy people across ages. This clonotype has a count of ten or more. Its cognate antigen is unknown. Then a second PCR, running roughly 7 to 11 cycles, was carried out with a sample-barcoded 5' primer and a J-beta primer mix. Template switching added a 12-random-nucleotide identifier to every cDNA molecule. TCRdb reanalysed the 5' RACE reads using MiXCR and keeps one entry per CDR3 protein. This table holds about 750,000 distinct CDR3 sequences, about 55% found once. Each donor's blood draw was roughly 10 milliliters of peripheral blood. The germline V gene has CDR1 DFQATT and CDR2 SNEGSKA (reference sequence). The CDR3 runs 18 residues. The V and J ends lost 3 bases and 2 bases, in that order; junction bases with no gene match: 15. Overall study findings and caveats: The unsorted PBMCs prevented any conclusive comparison of naive versus antigen-experienced cells.

The rearrangement links TRBV20-1 to TRBJ2-4, with 8 bases aligning to TRBD2. Source material: blood. The source is a man aged 80 or over in good health. CDR3 protein: CSASDSGTAGASKNIQYF. The CDR3 DNA reads TGCAGTGCTAGCGACTCCGGAACAGCGGGAGCATCCAAAAACATTCAGTACTTC.